The sequence of this T cell receptor (beta chain) was determined in a study of post-analysis software for immune sequencing data. General study points: The five TRBV segments detected at higher frequency in patients than in controls included TRBV5-6, TRBV5-1 and TRBV20-1.

Per the germline V gene, CDR1 is LGHNA and CDR2 is YNFKEQ. V dropped 8 bases and J dropped 5; count of bases not matched to a gene: 12. The CDR3 has 16 residues. This clonotype was seen only a few times. Its antigen remains unknown. Libraries were made from TCR beta cDNA, and they carried unique molecular identifiers. TCRdb re-derived calls from the PCR reads in MiXCR, one entry per CDR3 protein. Altogether about 820,000 distinct CDR3 sequences are present, roughly 50% being singletons, with the ten largest covering over 4%. This TCR was recovered from a girl aged 10-17 years with multiple sclerosis. The chain joins TRBV4-2 to TRBJ2-3; 11 nucleotides match TRBD2. Sequencing was carried out using blood. CDR3 coding DNA: TGTGCCAGCGGACCCGATAGCGGGAGGGCTAGAGATACGCAGTATTTT. Its translation is CASGPDSGRARDTQYF.